This passage covers 21 T cell receptor beta chains from one sample sequenced in a study of cytomegalovirus exposure and HLA in healthy donors. 60 Vbeta and 13 Jbeta primers were used in PCR. Clones were read by immunoSEQ multiplex PCR, and TCRdb kept only the in-frame ones, dropping some. The table has fewer than 250,000 clones, roughly 80% seen once. The sample was PBMCs. These receptors were taken from a man younger than 40 in good health and CMV-seronegative.

This chain joins TRBV6-5 and TRBJ2-5, with D unresolved. The CDR3 covers 15 residues. Trimming took 6 bases from V and 2 from J, leaving 16 bases between them. Germline assignment: CDR1 MNHEY and CDR2 SVGAGI. The CDR3 is CASSSAGSAQETQYF. The DNA of the CDR3 is TGTGCCAGCAGCTCCGCCGGGTCAGCTCAAGAGACCCAGTACTTC.

This clone has just a few counts. The chain is built from TRBV6-1 and TRBJ1-5; 10 bases line up with TRBD1. The CDR3 loop spans 15 amino acids. Germline-derived CDR1 and CDR2 are MNHNS and SASEGT. J gave up 9 bases and V 1 base, and 6 bases lay outside the gene matches. This CDR3 reads CASSEGSTGGGPQHF. As DNA, the CDR3 is TGTGCCAGCAGTGAAGGATCGACAGGGGGCGGGCCCCAGCATTTT.

The CDR3 reads CASSYRGPGNTIYF. The CDR3 nucleotides read TGTGCCAGCTCGTACAGGGGGCCTGGAAACACCATATATTTT. The rearrangement uses TRBV6-1 and TRBJ1-3; 9 bases are a match to TRBD1. The length of the CDR3 is 14 residues. Germline V lookup: CDR1 MNHNS, CDR2 SASEGT. After removal of 8 bases from V and 2 bases from J, the junction contained 4 bases not matched to a gene.

The rearrangement uses TRBV15 and TRBJ2-7; D perhaps matches TRBD1 (6 bases). This CDR3 has 13 amino acids. Germline assignment: CDR1 LNHNV and CDR2 YYDKDF (reference sequence). V was shortened by 0 bases and J by 13 bases, with 16 bases between the two germline ends. The CDR3 coding sequence is TGTGCCACCAGCAGAGATTATTATGGGACACCATACTTC. It encodes CATSRDYYGTPYF.

The chain combines TRBV18 with TRBJ2-5; 9 bases line up with TRBD2. Germline CDR1 KGHSH, CDR2 LQKENI. The ends lost 5 bases at V and 0 bases at J; junction bases unmatched: 16. This CDR3 is built from 19 residues. The CDR3 here is CASSSQSISGGAYQETQYF. The CDR3, as DNA: TGTGCCAGCTCATCCCAAAGTATTAGCGGGGGAGCGTACCAAGAGACCCAGTACTTC.

The J gene is TRBJ1-1, the V gene TRBV7-9; D may be TRBD1 (5 bases). Germline lookup yields CDR1 SEHNR and CDR2 FQNEAQ (reference sequence). This CDR3 has 15 residues. V was pared by 5 bases and J by 1 base, with 14 bases between. The CDR3 sequence is CASSPGSQGNTEAFF. The CDR3 DNA reads as TGTGCCAGCAGCCCCGGATCCCAGGGGAACACTGAAGCTTTCTTT.

This clone has just a few counts. The chain uses TRBV29-1 and TRBJ2-3, with TRBD2 as a possible D gene (5 bases). CDR1 is SQVTM and CDR2 is ANQGSEA in the germline V gene. The length of the CDR3 is 13 residues. Between the trimmed V and J ends, which lost 4 bases and 2 bases, there was a span of 10 bases. CDR3 sequence (DNA): TGCAGCGTTGGTTTCGGGAACACAGATACGCAGTATTTT. Translated: CSVGFGNTDTQYF.

The chain is built from TRBV5-5 and TRBJ2-7; the D gene is possibly TRBD2 (5 bases). With 1 base removed from V and 5 bases from J, the gap between germline ends came to 13 bases. CDR1 is SGHKS, CDR2 YYEKEE, per germline (reference sequence). This CDR3 has 14 residues. The CDR3 here is CASSLLGVRNEQYF. The CDR3 DNA sequence: TGTGCCAGCAGCTTGCTCGGGGTTCGAAACGAGCAGTACTTC.

The chain couples TRBV6-1 to TRBJ2-7; TRBD2 matches 9 bases. Germline-derived CDR1 and CDR2 are MNHNS and SASEGT. The V segment lost 6 bases and the J segment 5 bases; nucleotides outside the gene matches: 5. This CDR3 region has 13 residues. The CDR3 DNA follows: TGTGCCAGCAGGGGACTAGCAGGTCACGAGCAGTACTTC. Its translation: CASRGLAGHEQYF.

This clone was found a few times. The J gene is TRBJ2-5, the V gene TRBV4-2; D is uncertain. V gave up 0 bases and J gave up 1 base, with 6 bases separating them. Germline loops: CDR1 LGHNA, CDR2 YNFKEQ. The CDR3 has 14 residues. CDR3 residues: CASSQDYGQETQYF. CDR3 DNA sequence: TGTGCCAGCAGCCAAGATTACGGCCAAGAGACCCAGTACTTC.

This clone was seen a handful of times. The chain has TRBV2 and TRBJ2-7; tentative D call: TRBD1 (5 bases). The CDR3 contains 14 residues. Germline V CDR1 and CDR2: SNHLY, FYNNEI. V dropped 4 bases and J dropped 6 bases, with 16 bases sitting between them. CDR3 residues: CASSAARDRVEQYF. Written as DNA, the CDR3 is TGTGCCAGCAGTGCGGCCAGGGATCGTGTCGAGCAGTACTTC.

This clone was recorded once. This chain joins TRBV7-9 and TRBJ2-7; TRBD2 is a possible D gene (7 bases). The germline V gene encodes CDR1 SEHNR and CDR2 FQNEAQ (reference sequence). The CDR3 consists of 14 residues. V lost 5 bases to trimming and J lost 6 bases, with 17 bases between them. The CDR3, as DNA: TGTGCCAGCAGCGACCAGGGGAGGGTAACCGAGCAGTACTTC. Amino acids: CASSDQGRVTEQYF.

This clone appeared a single time. The V call is TRBV5-1, the J call TRBJ2-7, with D perhaps matching TRBD2 (5 bases). CDR1 and CDR2 from the germline V gene are SGHRS and YFSETQ. V gave up 0 bases and J gave up 3 bases, with 10 bases separating them. CDR3 size: 14 residues. The CDR3 is CASSLGRGSYEQYF. The CDR3 DNA follows: TGCGCCAGCAGCTTGGGCCGGGGTAGCTACGAGCAGTACTTC.

This clone was counted a few times. V usage is TRBV19 and J usage is TRBJ2-3, with TRBD2 identical over 13 bases. The CDR3 loop spans 16 amino acids. The V gene end was trimmed by 4 bases and the J gene end by 4 bases; junction bases not matched to a gene: 5. The germline gives CDR1 LNHDA, CDR2 SQIVND (reference sequence). The CDR3 sequence: CASSRRLAGGSDTQYF. Written as DNA, the CDR3 is TGTGCCAGTAGTAGAAGACTAGCGGGGGGATCAGATACGCAGTATTTT.

This clone has just one count. The gene calls are TRBV18 and TRBJ2-5; 8 bases map to TRBD2. V trimming: 0 bases; J trimming: 4 bases; junction bases outside the gene matches: 4. The germline V gene encodes CDR1 KGHSH and CDR2 LQKENI. The CDR3 sequence is 15 residues long. CDR3 nucleotides: TGTGCCAGCTCACCACCGGCGGGGGGTGGAGAGACCCAGTACTTC. Translation: CASSPPAGGGETQYF. The whole variable domain, filled in from reference TRBV18 and TRBJ2-5, reads NAGVMQNPRHLVRRRGQEARLRCSPMKGHSHVYWYRQLPEEGLKFMVYLQKENIIDESGMPKERFSAEFPKEGPSILRIQQVVRGDSAAYFCASSPPAGGGETQYFGPGTRLLVL.

This chain connects TRBV19 to TRBJ1-5; a weak D match, TRBD1 (5 bases). V was cut by 0 bases and J by 4 bases, with 10 bases left in between. Per germline, CDR1 LNHDA and CDR2 SQIVND (reference sequence). The CDR3 runs 15 residues. The CDR3 is CASSIDRAENQPQHF. Here the CDR3 DNA reads TGTGCCAGTAGTATAGACAGGGCAGAGAATCAGCCCCAGCATTTT.

The chain employs TRBV7-9 and TRBJ1-5, with a weak D call TRBD1 (5 bases). V lost 1 base, J lost 1 base, and 8 bases lay in between. This CDR3 is 15 amino acids long. Germline-derived CDR1 and CDR2 are SEHNR and FQNEAQ (reference sequence). The CDR3 bases are TGTGCCAGCAGCTTAGAGACAGAAAGCAATCAGCCCCAGCATTTT. It is translated as CASSLETESNQPQHF.

This rearrangement joins TRBV28 to TRBJ1-1; D possibly corresponds to TRBD1 (5 bases). V lost 5 bases, J lost 6 bases, and 22 bases lay in between. The CDR3 totals 16 residues. The germline CDR1 and CDR2 sequences are MDHEN and SYDVKM. The CDR3 loop reads CASSPGLETHVAEAFF. CDR3 in DNA: TGTGCCAGCAGTCCGGGACTAGAGACGCATGTGGCTGAAGCTTTCTTT.

The chain has TRBV27 and TRBJ2-2; D possibly corresponds to TRBD1 (6 bases). This CDR3 is 14 amino acids long. Per germline, CDR1 MNHEY and CDR2 SMNVEV (reference sequence). V was shortened by 7 bases and J by 5 bases, with 14 bases between the two germline ends. CDR3 DNA sequence: TGTGCCAGCAAGGTCACCCAGGGGACCGGGGAGCTGTTTTTT. This codes for CASKVTQGTGELFF.

The chain employs TRBV27 and TRBJ2-7; 9 nucleotides line up with TRBD1. CDR1 and CDR2 from the germline V gene are MNHEY and SMNVEV (reference sequence). V shed 6 bases, J shed 4 bases, and the junction held 4 bases outside the gene matches. The CDR3 consists of 13 residues. The CDR3: CASRDRGGYEQYF. CDR3 sequence (DNA): TGTGCCAGCAGAGACAGGGGGGGATACGAGCAGTACTTC.

The gene calls are TRBV28 and TRBJ1-2; 8 nucleotides line up with TRBD1. The V gene end was trimmed by 5 bases and the J gene end by 2 bases; junction bases not matched to a gene: 10. The CDR3 has 16 amino acids. Germline V gives CDR1 MDHEN, CDR2 SYDVKM. In DNA form, the CDR3 reads TGTGCCAGCAGTCTAGGCGACAGGGGTCGGAACTATGGCTACACCTTC. It encodes CASSLGDRGRNYGYTF.